This entry lists 10 T cell receptor beta chains sequenced from one sample in a study of blood T cell repertoires in COVID-19 (dated by TCRdb to 2020 to 2022). Preparation of the library involved the immunoSEQ multiplex PCR assay. This is the immuneACCESS table as TCRdb keeps it, with only in-frame sequences that have V and J called. A part of the clones is gone; compared with another copy, unresolved V genes explain less than half, and the rest is unexplained. Here the sample has roughly 190,000 clones; roughly 86% occur a single time. The ten largest clones represent under 3.5% of the sample. Specimen: peripheral blood. These TCRs come from a man aged 65 to 79 with acute or convalescent COVID-19.

This clone has only one observation. The chain combines TRBV27 with TRBJ1-1, with D possibly being TRBD1 (5 bases). The CDR3 covers 16 residues. V lost 6 bases to trimming and J lost 1 base, with 18 bases between them. Germline V CDR1 and CDR2: MNHEY, SMNVEV (reference sequence). In DNA, the CDR3 is TGTGCCAGCAGCGCCACAGGATTTTGGAGGAACACTGAAGCTTTCTTT. Residues: CASSATGFWRNTEAFF.

The genes are TRBV7-2 and TRBJ1-2, with TRBD1 matching 8 bases. In germline, CDR1 is SGHTA, CDR2 FQGNSA. The ends lost 1 base at V and 7 bases at J; junction bases unmatched: 5. CDR3 length equals 14 residues. The CDR3 sequence: CASSLGRTGPGYTF. CDR3 nucleotides: TGTGCCAGCAGCTTAGGGCGGACAGGGCCTGGCTACACCTTC.

The chain has TRBV6-1 and TRBJ2-5, with D unclear. This CDR3 comprises 13 residues. The germline V gene encodes CDR1 MNHNS and CDR2 SASEGT. The ends were cut back, 3 bases at V and 5 bases at J, with 10 bases in the middle. The CDR3 spells CASSDELTETQYF. The CDR3, as DNA: TGTGCCAGCAGTGATGAGCTAACCGAGACCCAGTACTTC.

This chain links TRBV29-1 with TRBJ2-3; 8 positions match TRBD2. J was trimmed by 0 bases and V by 4 bases; bases with no gene match: 3. This CDR3 comprises 14 residues. Germline-derived CDR1 and CDR2 are SQVTM and ANQGSEA. The CDR3 sequence: CSVVASGSTDTQYF. The CDR3 nucleotides read TGCAGCGTTGTTGCTAGCGGGAGCACAGATACGCAGTATTTT.

This clone was observed once. CDR3 coding DNA: TGTGCCATCTCAGTGGGGGGCTCCTACAATGAGCAGTTCTTC. It specifies CAISVGGSYNEQFF. This chain connects TRBV3-1 (or the pseudogene TRBV3-2) to TRBJ2-1; D may be TRBD2 (6 bases). Germline-derived CDR1 and CDR2 are LGHDT and YNNKEL (reference sequence). Trimming cost V 10 bases and J 0 bases, with 13 bases left between them. There are 14 residues in the CDR3.

Only one count was recorded for this clone. The chain uses TRBV5-1 and TRBJ1-1; D perhaps matches TRBD1 (5 bases). The CDR3 is made up of 13 amino acids. From germline, CDR1 is SGHRS and CDR2 YFSETQ. V lost 4 bases to trimming and J lost 3 bases, with 10 bases between them. The CDR3 DNA sequence: TGCGCCAGCAGCGGCCTAGGGGACACTGAAGCTTTCTTT. Protein: CASSGLGDTEAFF. Looking up the rest from reference TRBV5-1 and TRBJ1-1 gives the full variable domain: KAGVTQTPRYLIKTRGQQVTLSCSPISGHRSVSWYQQTPGQGLQFLFEYFSETQRNKGNFPGRFSGRQFSNSRSEMNVSTLELGDSALYLCASSGLGDTEAFFGQGTRLTVV.

The J gene is TRBJ2-3, the V gene TRBV19, with D possibly TRBD1 on 6 matching bases. The CDR3 has 14 amino acids. Trimming shortened V by 5 bases and J by 1 base, and 10 bases separated the two germline ends. Germline CDR1 is LNHDA and CDR2 is SQIVND (reference sequence). CDR3 nucleotide sequence: TGTGCCAGTAGTCCCAGACAGGGCACAGATACGCAGTATTTT. This sequence encodes CASSPRQGTDTQYF. The whole variable domain, filled in from reference TRBV19 and TRBJ2-3, reads DGGITQSPKYLFRKEGQNVTLSCEQNLNHDAMYWYRQDPGQGLRLIYYSQIVNDFQKGDIAEGYSVSREKKESFPLTVTSAQKNPTAFYLCASSPRQGTDTQYFGPGTRLTVL.

J is TRBJ2-4 and V is TRBV21-1; TRBD2 is taken as the D call from the table, unchecked against the DNA. TRBV21-1 is an annotated pseudogene. The CDR3 consists of 19 residues. The CDR3 reads CASSYVPPRNVWYKNIQYF. The CDR3 bases are TGTGCCAGCAGCTATGTCCCTCCGCGCAATGTCTGGTACAAAAACATTCAGTACTTC.

The chain is built from TRBV29-1 and TRBJ1-1; 10 bases map to TRBD1. Germline loops: CDR1 SQVTM, CDR2 ANQGSEA. J lost 4 bases, V lost 8 bases, and 4 bases had no gene match. The CDR3 length is 12 residues. CDR3 coding DNA: TGCAGCCTACGGACAGGGGGCACTGAAGCTTTCTTT. It translates to CSLRTGGTEAFF.

J is TRBJ1-5 and V is TRBV28; 9 bases align to TRBD1. Unmatched junction bases numbered 1, after V lost 3 bases and J lost 4 bases. The CDR3 extends over 14 amino acids. Per germline, CDR1 MDHEN and CDR2 SYDVKM. This CDR3 reads CASSFGQGNQPQHF. The CDR3 DNA follows: TGTGCCAGCAGTTTCGGACAGGGGAATCAGCCCCAGCATTTT.